This entry lists 13 T cell receptor beta chains sequenced from one sample in a study of CD8 T cells in Susac syndrome. Random hexamers served to reverse transcribe roughly 0.45 to 1 ug RNA. TCRdb ran MiXCR on the immunoSEQ multiplex PCR reads and lists one entry per CDR3 protein. Among more than 120,000 distinct CDR3 sequences listed, 94% were seen once. The sequencing input was CD4+ T cells from PBMCs. These receptor sequences come from a human donor in good health.

V and J are TRBV5-4 and TRBJ2-2, with a weak D call TRBD2 (6 bases). The CDR3 length is 15 residues. The germline gives CDR1 SGHNT, CDR2 YYREEE (reference sequence). Between the trimmed V and J ends, which lost 0 bases and 4 bases, there was a span of 10 bases. In nucleotides, the CDR3 is TGTGCCAGCAGCTTGGCCACTAGCCCCACCGGGGAGCTGTTTTTT. This sequence encodes CASSLATSPTGELFF.

V is TRBV2 and J is TRBJ2-4; possibly TRBD1 for D (6 bases). Trimming left V 10 bases short and J 1 base short, with 11 bases between. From germline, CDR1 is SNHLY and CDR2 FYNNEI. The CDR3 is made up of 13 amino acids. As DNA, the CDR3 is TGTGCCACACGGACAGATGCCAAAAACATTCAGTACTTC. Its translation is CATRTDAKNIQYF.

J is TRBJ1-1 and V is TRBV6-5; weak D call: TRBD1 (6 bases). The germline CDR1 and CDR2 sequences are MNHEY and SVGAGI. This CDR3 contains 18 residues. The V end lost 2 bases, the J end lost 2 bases, and 21 bases lay between the germline ends. The CDR3 DNA sequence: TGTGCCAGCAGTTACGGATCGGGACACTCATGGTCTAACACTGAAGCTTTCTTT. The encoded protein is CASSYGSGHSWSNTEAFF.

The chain's CDR3 is CSVGDTDTQYF. CDR3 bases: TGCAGCGTTGGAGACACAGATACGCAGTATTTT. The genes are TRBV29-1 and TRBJ2-3; D gene uncertain. Between the trimmed V and J ends, which lost 4 bases and 2 bases, there was a span of 4 bases. Germline CDR1 is SQVTM and CDR2 is ANQGSEA. The CDR3 is 11 residues long.

This chain connects TRBV15 to TRBJ2-5; 7 bases align to TRBD1. Germline CDR1 is LNHNV and CDR2 is YYDKDF (reference sequence). The CDR3 consists of 18 residues. V trimming: 2 bases; J trimming: 1 base; junction bases outside the gene matches: 13. The CDR3 region is CATSRKYSTGLLQETQYF. The DNA for the CDR3 is TGTGCCACCAGCAGAAAATACTCGACAGGGCTCCTCCAAGAGACCCAGTACTTC.

CDR3 nucleotides: TGTGCCAGCAGCCAAGTTAACCCCGGGACAGGCAATGAAAAACTGTTTTTT. It translates to CASSQVNPGTGNEKLFF. This chain joins TRBV3-1 and TRBJ1-4; 8 bases are shared with TRBD1. Germline V lookup: CDR1 LGHDT, CDR2 YNNKEL (reference sequence). The CDR3 has 17 residues. Unmatched junction bases numbered 9, after V lost 1 base and J lost 5 bases.

The sample holds one count of this clonotype. V usage is TRBV18 and J usage is TRBJ2-1; no clear D gene. The CDR3 runs 12 residues. Germline loops: CDR1 KGHSH, CDR2 LQKENI. V was cut by 0 bases and J by 8 bases, with 5 bases left in between. The CDR3 DNA reads TGTGCCAGCTCACCACCTAGGGATGAGCAGTTCTTC. Its protein product is CASSPPRDEQFF.

V and J are TRBV3-1 and TRBJ1-5; TRBD1 matches 7 bases. Germline V gene data show CDR1 as LGHDT and CDR2 as YNNKEL (reference sequence). The CDR3 spans 16 residues. V was pared by 4 bases and J by 1 base, with 7 bases of the junction left unmatched. For the CDR3, the DNA is TGTGCCAGCAGCCCCAGGGACAGCCTCAGCAATCAGCCCCAGCATTTT. Amino acids: CASSPRDSLSNQPQHF.

The rearrangement uses TRBV6-1 and TRBJ2-7, with D maybe TRBD2 (6 bases). Germline CDR1 and CDR2: MNHNS and SASEGT. The length of the CDR3 is 15 residues. The V gene lost 7 bases and the J gene lost 2 bases, with 18 bases spanning the gap. CDR3 sequence: CASISLEGLPYEQYF. The CDR3 DNA reads as TGTGCCAGCATCTCGCTGGAGGGGCTCCCCTACGAGCAGTACTTC.

The chain couples TRBV7-2 to TRBJ2-3, with D possibly TRBD2 on 6 matching bases. The CDR3 has 15 amino acids. CDR1 SGHTA and CDR2 FQGNSA come from the germline V gene. The V gene lost 5 bases and the J gene lost 6 bases, with 18 bases spanning the gap. CDR3: CASSPDFGGGDTQYF. The CDR3 DNA is TGTGCCAGCAGCCCCGATTTTGGAGGAGGGGATACGCAGTATTTT.

The chain has TRBV29-1 and TRBJ2-3; no clear D gene. The V and J ends lost 4 bases and 5 bases respectively, with 7 bases between them. Germline-derived CDR1 and CDR2 are SQVTM and ANQGSEA. CDR3 length equals 11 residues. The CDR3 nucleotides are TGCAGCGTTGGGGCCGTAGATACGCAGTATTTT. Protein product: CSVGAVDTQYF.

This sequence joins TRBV20-1 and TRBJ1-1; D is unresolved. This CDR3 comprises 12 residues. Trimming took off 6 bases at V and 4 bases at J, with 12 bases between the two ends. Germline loops: CDR1 DFQATT, CDR2 SNEGSKA (reference sequence). The CDR3 protein is CSARSGLTEAFF. The DNA of the CDR3 is TGCAGTGCACGCAGTGGACTCACTGAAGCTTTCTTT.

V and J are TRBV20-1 and TRBJ1-1; D not certain. Between the trimmed V and J ends, which lost 2 bases and 10 bases, there was a span of 17 bases. Per the germline V gene, CDR1 is DFQATT and CDR2 is SNEGSKA (reference sequence). This CDR3 is built from 13 residues. In DNA form, the CDR3 reads TGCAGTGCTAGATCCCCGTTGGGAGTGGGAGCTTTCTTT. Its translation is CSARSPLGVGAFF.